This T cell receptor (beta chain) was recovered during a study of T cell responses to AZD1222 COVID-19 vaccine. As regards this clone: Its antigen is not known.

Assay used: immunoSEQ multiplex PCR; TCRdb lists only in-frame clones, some missing. The top ten clones hold around 1.5% of a sample with roughly 150,000 clones, 80% to 95% of them seen once. Study-level findings and limits: The donor group comprised mostly white British people and more females; the analysis possibly underestimated clonal diversity. Spike-wide vaccine-associated CD4 TCRs dominated at 160-218 and 743-854.

With 3 bases removed from V and 3 bases from J, the gap between germline ends came to 18 bases. Germline V gene sequence: CDR1 LNHDA, CDR2 SQIVND (reference sequence). The CDR3 totals 17 residues. This chain uses TRBV19 with TRBJ1-5, with D perhaps TRBD1 (6 bases). The material was peripheral blood, obtained on day 0 of AZD1222 vaccination. The sequence came from an adult in good health. CDR3 amino acids: CASSIDRTRIVNQPQHF. The CDR3 DNA follows: TGTGCCAGTAGTATTGACAGGACAAGGATTGTCAATCAGCCCCAGCATTTT.